A single T cell receptor (beta chain) is shown here with its context. The entry originates in a study of shared clonotypes between healthy human individuals. Only in-frame clones appear in the TCRdb table, and some are missing; sequencing was by immunoSEQ multiplex PCR. The table shows millions of clones, with around nine tenths occurring only once. The germline gives CDR1 SGHRS, CDR2 YFSETQ. Trimming removed 4 bases from V and 1 base from J, with 19 bases in between. The CDR3 length is 17 residues. This clonotype originated in a young man in good health. The genes are TRBV5-1 and TRBJ2-3, with a possible D match to TRBD2 (6 bases). Input material: naive CD4+ T cells sorted from blood. The subset denotes: CD45RA+ positively selected. CDR3 coding DNA: TGCGCCAGCAGCACCCGTCCCGGGACTTCTCGCACAGATACGCAGTATTTT. Its translation is CASSTRPGTSRTDTQYF.